The TCR beta chain under discussion was sequenced for a study of blood T cell repertoires in COVID-19 (dated by TCRdb to about 2020). Describing the broader study: Samples from collaborators originated in the United States, Italy and Spain and spanned both the acute and convalescent phases of COVID-19. The samples were drawn from two sources: the first 160 participants of the ongoing ImmuneRACE study, and 1,000 to 1,500 subjects contributed by 6 global collaborators. Where available, HLA class I and class II types were taken from metadata supplied by the sample provider and were not determined by assay-based typing. Nearly every sample came with metadata listing a de-identified subject ID, COVID-19 status, age in years and sex. Deeply sampled blood TCRbeta repertoires from subjects exposed to, actively infected with, or recovered from COVID-19 were included in the dataset. The repertoires were made available in a free public database intended to serve as a resource for research on the immune response to SARS-CoV-2. The material from the prospective study consisted of cDNA or gDNA derived from T cells, B-cell-depleted T cells, or PBMCs. The study at large found these results: The amount of clinical and demographic metadata varied by source and participant and was provided uncurated.

V loses 0 bases at its end and J loses 4 bases; junction bases beyond the gene matches: 6. The CDR3, from cysteine to phenylalanine, totals 16 residues. Only CDR3 DNA remains: 48 bases, in frame from the first base. The germline V gene specifies SGHDT as CDR1 and YYEEEE as CDR2. Each collaborating institution followed its own protocols to collect whole blood in K2EDTA tubes. For TCRbeta analysis, collaborators shipped samples in one of three forms: frozen whole blood, isolated PBMCs, or DNA extracted from either of those sample types. In the case of this clone: Its antigen target is currently unknown. No base quality information exists; no much larger clone differs at one position.

The immunoSEQ Assay, a bias-controlled multiplex PCR, was used to amplify TCRbeta CDR3 regions from genomic DNA. The source study handled its data this way. The number of nucleated cells in each sample was estimated by amplification of reference gene primers within the assay. To quantify the absolute abundance of each unique TCRbeta CDR3 rearrangement, sequence reads were collapsed and filtered. Productive Simpson clonality was computed per sample as the square root of Simpson's diversity index over productive rearrangements. As stored in TCRdb, this immuneACCESS dataset retains in-frame rearrangements with V and J assigned. A fraction of the clones does not appear; measured against another copy, unresolved V genes explain less than half of the discrepancy, and the remainder lacks a known reason. The DNA was the basis for D and trimming; V, J and clone size are from that table. The sample data list about 250,000 clones, and about 79% of these were observed just once. Of the sample, 7.5% to 10% falls within the top ten clones.

Sequences were obtained from peripheral blood. The receptor comes from an elderly man with acute or convalescent COVID-19. The chain employs TRBV5-6 and TRBJ2-1, and TRBD2 matches 8 of the central bases. The nucleotide sequence reads as follows: TGTGCCAGCAGCTTGGCCAGTAGCGGGACTTACAATGAGCAGTTCTTC. The translation is CASSLASSGTYNEQFF.